This T cell receptor beta chain came from a study of blood T cell repertoires in COVID-19. Overall study: The study drew acute and convalescent COVID-19 samples from the United States, Italy and Spain. In each case, the material was cDNA or gDNA derived from T cells, B-cell-depleted T cells, or PBMCs.

Using immunoSEQ multiplex PCR, the repertoire was profiled, and TCRdb retains in-frame clones only, with some absent. The sample has some 58,000 clones, around 85% seen once. The CDR3 runs 15 residues. With 0 bases clipped from V and 7 bases from J, the junction kept 8 bases outside the gene matches. The germline gives CDR1 KGHSH, CDR2 LQKENI. This sequence joins TRBV18 and TRBJ2-7, with TRBD1 matching 8 bases. The sequenced sample consisted of peripheral blood. This receptor was taken from a man aged 40-50 years with acute or convalescent COVID-19. In DNA form, the CDR3 reads TGTGCCAGCTCACCACCCAGGGGGCAACTGAGTGAGCAGTACTTC. It yields the protein CASSPPRGQLSEQYF.